The present T cell receptor beta chain was sequenced within a study of shared clonotypes between healthy human individuals. For this clone: Its target is unknown.

Findings and limits, study-wide: Investigators expected sequencing depth to affect clonotype sharing among donors.

With unsorted samples, genomic DNA was obtained from about 90 million PBMCs. The repertoire was sequenced with immunoSEQ multiplex PCR; TCRdb's copy has only in-frame clones and lacks some. The table includes approximately 470,000 clones, 81% detected once. CDR3 length: 13 residues. Germline V gives CDR1 MDHEN, CDR2 SYDVKM. Unmatched junction bases numbered 5, after V lost 6 bases and J lost 4 bases. Sequencing was carried out using PBMCs. This sequence originates from a woman in her thirties or forties in good health. Some clones in this sample may be carry-over from other donors' samples. The chain uses TRBV28 and TRBJ1-2; TRBD1 matches at 7 bases. The CDR3 loop is CASSRGTVYGYTF. For the CDR3, the DNA is TGTGCCAGCAGCCGGGGGACAGTCTATGGCTACACCTTC.